What follows are 14 T cell receptor beta chains derived from one specimen sequenced in a study of blood T cell repertoires in COVID-19. The table came from immunoSEQ multiplex PCR; TCRdb's copy has only in-frame clones and leaves some out. This sample has around 95,000 clones; about 86% occur once, and the top ten carry approximately 5%. Material: peripheral blood. The receptors originated from a human donor in a cohort sampled during active COVID-19.

V gene TRBV19 combines with J gene TRBJ1-5; D gene unclear. This CDR3 is built from 17 residues. Germline-derived CDR1 and CDR2 are LNHDA and SQIVND (reference sequence). V was trimmed by 3 bases and J by 2 bases, leaving 17 bases between them. The CDR3, as DNA: TGTGCCAGTAGTATCTTATCCAGGAACGGGGGCAATCAGCCCCAGCATTTT. Its translation: CASSILSRNGGNQPQHF.

The chain links TRBV18 to TRBJ2-7; 8 bases are a match to TRBD2. The ends lost 3 bases at V and 5 bases at J; junction bases unmatched: 6. Germline V CDR1 and CDR2: KGHSH, LQKENI. The CDR3 has 14 residues. The CDR3 region is CASSPVAGGNEQYF. CDR3 in DNA: TGTGCCAGCTCACCGGTCGCGGGAGGAAACGAGCAGTACTTC.

The chain has TRBV7-9 and TRBJ2-1, with D possibly matching TRBD2 (5 bases). In germline, CDR1 is SEHNR, CDR2 FQNEAQ (reference sequence). This CDR3 has 15 residues. Trimming left V 0 bases short and J 7 bases short, with 13 bases between. The CDR3 DNA sequence: TGTGCCAGCAGCTTAGCTGGTTCGGGGTCTAATGAGCAGTTCTTC. Translating gives CASSLAGSGSNEQFF.

J is TRBJ2-7 and V is TRBV10-3; TRBD2 matches 10 bases. CDR1 is ENHRY and CDR2 is SYGVKD in the germline V gene. After removal of 4 bases from V and 3 bases from J, the junction contained 6 bases not matched to a gene. The CDR3 sequence is 15 residues long. CDR3 coding DNA: TGTGCCATCAGTGCAGCGGGAGGGCAAATCTACGAGCAGTACTTC. This gives the protein CAISAAGGQIYEQYF.

This chain connects TRBV5-4 to TRBJ1-1; D remains unclear. CDR1 is SGHNT and CDR2 is YYREEE in the germline V gene (reference sequence). The V gene lost 4 bases and the J gene lost 1 base, with 11 bases spanning the gap. CDR3 length: 14 residues. CDR3 sequence reads: CASSALTGNTEAFF. CDR3 DNA sequence: TGTGCCAGCAGCGCGTTGACGGGGAACACTGAAGCTTTCTTT.

The chain recombines TRBV10-3 with TRBJ1-5, with TRBD1 identical over 12 bases. The CDR3 extends over 18 amino acids. The germline V gene has CDR1 ENHRY and CDR2 SYGVKD. J lost 6 bases, V lost 8 bases, and 17 bases had no gene match. This CDR3 reads CAISRAPPGQGAGQPQHF. CDR3 in DNA: TGTGCCATCTCCCGAGCCCCCCCGGGACAGGGGGCGGGTCAGCCCCAGCATTTT.

The chain is built from TRBV19 and TRBJ1-5; 9 bases are a match to TRBD1. V lost 5 bases to trimming and J lost 2 bases; unmatched junction nucleotides: 22. CDR1 and CDR2 (germline): LNHDA, SQIVND (reference sequence). The CDR3 spans 21 residues. For the CDR3, the DNA is TGTGCCAGTAGTCCCATGGCGAGGGGAGGGACAGGGAGGAGAGGCAATCAGCCCCAGCATTTT. Residues: CASSPMARGGTGRRGNQPQHF.

The V call is TRBV6-2 or TRBV6-3, the J call TRBJ1-1; D gene uncertain. Germline V lookup: CDR1 MNHEY, CDR2 SVGEGT. V was trimmed by 4 bases and J by 1 base, leaving 16 bases between them. This CDR3 is built from 16 residues. The CDR3 nucleotides read TGTGCCAGCAGTTCCCGACAAGGCAGAAAGAACACTGAAGCTTTCTTT. Protein product: CASSSRQGRKNTEAFF.

This clone was detected only once. The chain recombines TRBV4-1 with TRBJ2-3, with TRBD1 identical over 10 bases. Germline trimming cut 4 bases from V and 3 bases from J; bases unmatched to any gene: 7. The length of the CDR3 is 16 residues. Looked up from germline, CDR1 is MGHRA and CDR2 is YSYEKL. Written as DNA, the CDR3 is TGCGCCAGCAGCCTACGGGACAGGGGCTTTACAGATACGCAGTATTTT. Residues: CASSLRDRGFTDTQYF.

This chain connects TRBV28 to TRBJ2-7; D gene uncertain. Trimming shortened V by 6 bases and J by 6 bases, and 12 bases separated the two germline ends. The length of the CDR3 is 12 residues. Per the germline V gene, CDR1 is MDHEN and CDR2 is SYDVKM. For the CDR3, the DNA is TGTGCCAGCAGCCCCCTAGGTAGCGAGCAGTACTTC. Its translation: CASSPLGSEQYF.

This clone has just one count. The chain recombines TRBV3-1 (or the pseudogene TRBV3-2) with TRBJ1-2; D ambiguous. V was cut by 1 base and J by 1 base, with 10 bases left in between. The germline CDR1 and CDR2 sequences are LGHDT and YNNKEL (reference sequence). The CDR3 extends over 15 amino acids. CDR3 nucleotide sequence: TGTGCCAGCAGCCAAGTGTTCCGGGATAACTATGGCTACACCTTC. It is translated as CASSQVFRDNYGYTF.

The chain is built from TRBV24-1 and TRBJ2-1; D is uncertain. The CDR3 runs 11 residues. Deletions cut 6 bases from V and 6 bases from J, with 5 bases between. From germline, CDR1 is KGHDR and CDR2 SFDVKD. CDR3: CATSSGNEQFF. For the CDR3, the DNA is TGTGCCACCAGTTCAGGCAATGAGCAGTTCTTC.

V gene TRBV30 combines with J gene TRBJ1-5, with TRBD1 as a possible D gene (5 bases). CDR3 length: 14 amino acids. The germline gives CDR1 GTSNPN, CDR2 SVGIG (reference sequence). Trimming shortened V by 7 bases and J by 0 bases, and 13 bases separated the two germline ends. In DNA form, the CDR3 reads TGTGCCTTTAGTTCAGGGAATAGCAATCAGCCCCAGCATTTT. It translates to CAFSSGNSNQPQHF. The full variable domain, its missing parts supplied by reference TRBV30 and TRBJ1-5, is SQTIHQWPATLVQPVGSPLSLECTVEGTSNPNLYWYRQAAGRGLQLLFYSVGIGQISSEVPQNLSASRPQDRQFILSSKKLLLSDSGFYLCAFSSGNSNQPQHFGDGTRLSIL.

This chain uses TRBV5-4 with TRBJ2-5; 7 bases are shared with TRBD1. Germline CDR1 and CDR2: SGHNT and YYREEE (reference sequence). The length of the CDR3 is 13 residues. V lost 5 bases, J lost 2 bases, and 3 bases stayed unmatched. CDR3 loop: CASSRDSQETQYF. Here the CDR3 DNA reads TGTGCCAGCAGTCGGGACAGTCAAGAGACCCAGTACTTC.